The TCR beta chain under discussion was sequenced for a study of blood T cell repertoires in COVID-19. Study at large: There were acute and convalescent COVID-19 samples, and they came from the United States, Italy and Spain. In each case, the material was cDNA or gDNA derived from T cells, B-cell-depleted T cells, or PBMCs.

Methods used by the authors: Amplification of reference gene primers was used by the study to estimate nucleated cell counts. Sequencing used immunoSEQ multiplex PCR; TCRdb keeps in-frame clones, though not all of them. Clone size and V and J calls were adopted from that table, with D and trimming inferred from the DNA. The sample lists around 62,000 clones; 85% to 90% were seen once. The junction had 10 bases not matched to a gene; V was cut back by 5 bases and J by 8 bases. CDR3 length equals 16 residues. The germline V gene has CDR1 SGHVS and CDR2 FQNEAQ. What was sequenced was peripheral blood. V and J are TRBV7-8 and TRBJ2-1, with 12 nucleotides matching TRBD2. This TCR came from a man aged 60 to 75 with acute or convalescent COVID-19. CDR3 in DNA: TGTGCCAGCAGCCTGCCCCTAGCGGGAGGGCCTGATGAGCAGTTCTTC. As protein: CASSLPLAGGPDEQFF.